This T cell receptor beta chain was obtained from a study of blood T cell repertoires in COVID-19. The method was immunoSEQ multiplex PCR; TCRdb's version includes in-frame clones alone and lacks a portion of them. This sample has 350,000 to 450,000 clones, with around 83% found just once. Membership in each cohort depended on participant-reported clinical history. Symptom resolution, clearance, or two negative PCRs marked the recovered donors of Cohort 3. This clone has at least ten counts. CDR3 length: 18 residues. The V and J ends lost 4 bases and 7 bases respectively, with 27 bases between them. Germline-derived CDR1 and CDR2 are SGHRS and YFSETQ.

This rearrangement joins TRBV5-1 to TRBJ2-1; the D gene is possibly TRBD2 (6 bases). The sequence came from a woman aged 45-59 years who had recovered from COVID-19. The sequenced material came from PBMCs or T cells enriched from blood (not recorded which). CDR3 in amino acids: CASSRPGLRTSSRNEQFF. Written as DNA, the CDR3 is TGCGCCAGCAGCCGTCCGGGACTGAGAACCTCAAGTAGAAATGAGCAGTTCTTC.